These T cell receptor beta chains were read from a single sample in a study of T-cell reconstitution after alpha-beta-depleted transplantation in children. TCRdb reprocessed the PCR reads via MiXCR and lists one record per CDR3 protein. The sample includes fewer than 250,000 distinct CDR3 sequences, roughly a sixth seen only once; the top ten take around 44%. Sequencing was performed on PBMCs, mostly from graft donor cells, taken 360 days after TCRalphabeta/CD19-depleted stem cell transplant. The receptors originated from a male patient between 2 and 15 years old who had a stem cell transplant for acute lymphoblastic leukemia, so the T cells may come from the graft donor. The CDR3 runs from the conserved cysteine through the conserved F or W. D genes are given only for firm matches. Rows give clone size only sometimes, using once, few, many, or a class for an expanded clone.

NA,TRBV6-1,NA,TRBJ2-1,TGTGCCAGCAGTCGCGCGGATTTCAGCTCTCGGTACAATGAGCAGTTCTTC,CASSRADFSSRYNEQFF
few,TRBV20-1,NA,TRBJ2-7,TGCAGTGCTAGCGCGGACACCCCCCGGGGAGAGCAGTACTTC,CSASADTPRGEQYF
few,TRBV12-3/TRBV12-4,TRBD1,TRBJ2-7,TGTGCCAGCAGTTCTACCGGGACAGGGGCCTACGAGCAGTACTTC,CASSSTGTGAYEQYF
few,TRBV3-1,TRBD1,TRBJ2-7,TGTGCCAGCAGCCAAGAATGGGACAGGCCGTACGAGCAGTACTTC,CASSQEWDRPYEQYF
NA,TRBV10-3,NA,TRBJ2-3,TGTGCGATCAGTGAGTCGCTGGCGTTCCCGCCCTTGGGCACAGATACGCAGTATTTT,CAISESLAFPPLGTDTQYF
NA,TRBV27,TRBD1,TRBJ2-2,TGTGCCAGCAGTCCAGGGACAGGGAGGTACACCGGGGAGCTGTTTTTT,CASSPGTGRYTGELFF
NA,TRBV20-1,TRBD1,TRBJ2-7,TGCAGTGCTAGAGATCCCCGGGACAGGGGTTACGAGCAGTACTTC,CSARDPRDRGYEQYF
NA,TRBV12-3/TRBV12-4,NA,TRBJ1-1,TGTGCCAGCAGTTCCCTCACTGAAGCTTTCTTT,CASSSLTEAFF
NA,TRBV25-1,NA,TRBJ1-1,TGTGCCAGCAGTGAGATGACAGCGAACACTGAAGCTTTCTTT,CASSEMTANTEAFF
NA,TRBV27,TRBD1,TRBJ1-1,TGTACTACTCGACAGGGGAACACTGAAGCTTTCTTT,CTTRQGNTEAFF
few,TRBV30,NA,TRBJ2-5,TGTGCCTGGAGTGTACACAGGGGGGGACCCCAGTACTTC,CAWSVHRGGPQYF
many,TRBV12-3/TRBV12-4,NA,TRBJ1-1,TGTGCCAGCAGCCTAGGACTTCCTGGTCTCACTGAAGCTTTCTTT,CASSLGLPGLTEAFF
NA,TRBV5-1,TRBD1,TRBJ1-5,TGCGCCAGCAGCCCAGGGACAGGGGAACAGCCCCAGCATTTT,CASSPGTGEQPQHF
NA,TRBV7-8,NA,TRBJ2-7,TGTGCCAGCAGCTTCGGCCCTCCCCAAGTTGCCTACGAGCAGTACTTC,CASSFGPPQVAYEQYF
NA,TRBV5-1,NA,TRBJ1-1,TGCGCCAGCAGCTTCCGGGGGACTAACACTGAAGCTTTCTTT,CASSFRGTNTEAFF
NA,TRBV5-1,TRBD2,TRBJ2-1,TGCGCCAGCAGCTTGAGGAGCGGGGGACCTCTAACCTACAATGAGCAGTTCTTC,CASSLRSGGPLTYNEQFF
NA,TRBV4-3,NA,TRBJ2-2,TGCGCCAGCAGCCAAGATCGACAGACCACCGGGGAGCTGTTTTTT,CASSQDRQTTGELFF
NA,TRBV5-1,NA,TRBJ2-5,TGCGCCAGCAGCTTGGAATCATTTCTCGGGACCCAGTACTTC,CASSLESFLGTQYF
many,TRBV5-1,NA,TRBJ2-5,TGCGCCAGCAGCTTGGGGATTTGGCAGTACTTC,CASSLGIWQYF
many,TRBV28,NA,TRBJ2-7,TGTGCCAGCAGTTCCCCTTTGGGCGAGCAGTACTTC,CASSSPLGEQYF
few,TRBV20-1,NA,TRBJ2-3,TGCAGTGCTAAAAGGCTCCAGGGGTACACAGATACGCAGTATTTT,CSAKRLQGYTDTQYF
few,TRBV9,NA,TRBJ2-2,TGTGCCAGCAGCGGGGCCAGCAGGTCAGGTGCCGGGGAGCTGTTTTTT,CASSGASRSGAGELFF
NA,TRBV11-2,TRBD2,TRBJ2-1,TGTGCCAGCAGCTTATTTAATAGCGGGAACAACAATGAGCAGTTCTTC,CASSLFNSGNNNEQFF
many,TRBV28,NA,TRBJ1-4,TGTGCCACCAGCAGCGTGGGAGGTGAAAAACTGTTTTTT,CATSSVGGEKLFF
few,TRBV10-1,NA,TRBJ2-7,TGCGCCAGCAGTGAGTCGGTGGGCCTGAGCTCCTACGAGCAGTACTTC,CASSESVGLSSYEQYF
NA,TRBV2,NA,TRBJ1-2,TGTGCCAGCAGGTCTAATGGCTACACCTTC,CASRSNGYTF
few,TRBV5-5,NA,TRBJ1-5,TGTGCCAGCAGCCCAGTCGGGAGCAATCAGCCCCAGCATTTT,CASSPVGSNQPQHF
NA,TRBV20-1,NA,TRBJ2-5,TGCAGTGCTAGCTTGGGATCGTGGGTTTTAACCCAGTACTTC,CSASLGSWVLTQYF
few,TRBV5-1,TRBD1,TRBJ1-1,TGCGCCAGCAGTATACAGGGGGCGGGTACTGAAGCTTTCTTT,CASSIQGAGTEAFF
NA,TRBV6-5,TRBD2,TRBJ2-1,TGTGCCAGCAGTTACGCACTGGGGAGGGCTGAGCAGTTCTTC,CASSYALGRAEQFF
NA,TRBV11-2,NA,TRBJ2-1,TGTGCCAGCACCTTAGGGTCAGGGTTTGCGGGGCAGTTCTTC,CASTLGSGFAGQFF
few,TRBV12-5,NA,TRBJ1-1,TGTGCTAGTGGTACACCGAGCGTGAACACTGAAGCTTTCTTT,CASGTPSVNTEAFF
NA,TRBV29-1,TRBD2,TRBJ2-7,TGCAGCGTTGAACGCGCGGGGGGCACGGAATACGAGCAGTACTTC,CSVERAGGTEYEQYF
few,TRBV6-2/TRBV6-3,NA,TRBJ1-2,TGTGCCAGCAGTTACTCAGGGGACTATGGCTACACCTTC,CASSYSGDYGYTF
few,TRBV29-1,NA,TRBJ1-1,TGCAGCGTTGAGGGGAGGCTGAGTATGAACACTGAAGCTTTCTTT,CSVEGRLSMNTEAFF
NA,TRBV5-1,TRBD2,TRBJ2-3,TGCGCCAGCAGCTTGATGGGACTAGCGGGGGGTATTAAAGATACGCAGTATTTT,CASSLMGLAGGIKDTQYF
many,TRBV7-2,TRBD1,TRBJ2-7,TGTGCCAGCAGCTTAGTAGGGGGCGAAAACGAGCAGTACTTC,CASSLVGGENEQYF
NA,TRBV20-1,NA,TRBJ2-7,TGCAGTGCTAGGCCTGGCGGCAGACACTACGAGCAGTACTTC,CSARPGGRHYEQYF